The present TCR beta chain was sequenced within a study of PD-L1 blockade in urothelial cancer. The CDR3 has 13 residues. Germline V gene lookup returns CDR1 MNHEY and CDR2 SVGAGI. The V end was cut by 6 bases, the J end by 4 bases, with 10 bases between. The assay was immunoSEQ multiplex PCR, and TCRdb's table has in-frame clones only and misses some. The data contain 48,000 or so clones, 80% to 90% of them singletons. The time point here: peripheral blood 6 weeks after treatment start. This TCR was recovered from a man between 65 and 80 years old with urothelial cancer. This sequence joins TRBV6-5 and TRBJ2-1; a possible D gene is TRBD1 (6 bases). Here the sequenced sample was PBMCs, taken around atezolizumab (anti-PD-L1) treatment. The CDR3 sequence is CASRRDTYNEQFF. The CDR3 DNA reads as TGTGCCAGCAGGAGGGACACTTACAATGAGCAGTTCTTC.